The 30 T cell receptor beta chains presented below share a single source sample, sequenced in a study of blood T cell repertoires in COVID-19. Using immunoSEQ multiplex PCR, the repertoire was profiled, and TCRdb retains in-frame clones only, with some absent. The data contain about 240,000 clones, around 83% of them singletons. Sequencing used peripheral blood. These TCRs come from a woman at least 80 years old with acute or convalescent COVID-19.

V is TRBV3-1 (or the pseudogene TRBV3-2) and J is TRBJ2-6; a weak D match, TRBD2 (5 bases). Germline V gene sequence: CDR1 LGHDT, CDR2 YNNKEL (reference sequence). Deletions cut 4 bases from V and 0 bases from J, with 13 bases between. The CDR3 length is 17 residues. DNA of the CDR3: TGTGCCAGCAGCCCCCGGGGTTGGTACTCTGGGGCCAACGTCCTGACTTTC. It is translated as CASSPRGWYSGANVLTF.

This sequence joins TRBV6-5 and TRBJ1-2; D is possibly TRBD1 (6 bases). Germline V CDR1 and CDR2: MNHEY, SVGAGI. The CDR3 length is 13 residues. V lost 6 bases to trimming and J lost 4 bases, with 12 bases between them. DNA for the CDR3: TGTGCCAGCAGCGTGGACAGCATCTATGGCTACACCTTC. Protein product: CASSVDSIYGYTF.

The chain is built from TRBV5-1 and TRBJ1-1; possibly TRBD1 for D (5 bases). V was shortened by 4 bases and J by 4 bases, with 14 bases between the two germline ends. CDR1 and CDR2 (germline): SGHRS, YFSETQ. CDR3 length equals 14 residues. CDR3 in DNA: TGCGCCAGCAGCCCCAACGACAGACTCACTGAAGCTTTCTTT. It yields the protein CASSPNDRLTEAFF.

The chain employs TRBV21-1 and TRBJ2-1; the D call of TRBD2 is as the table states it, not checked on the DNA. TRBV21-1 is noted as a pseudogene. The CDR3 extends over 12 amino acids. The CDR3 loop is CASISGGDEQFF. The CDR3 bases are TGTGCCAGCATTAGCGGGGGCGATGAGCAGTTCTTC.

This clone was observed a single time. The J gene is TRBJ2-7, the V gene TRBV6-6; the D gene is possibly TRBD1 (5 bases). V gave up 0 bases and J gave up 6 bases, with 12 bases separating them. The CDR3 spans 14 residues. From germline, CDR1 is MNHNY and CDR2 SVGAGI (reference sequence). In nucleotides, the CDR3 is TGTGCCAGCAGTTACTCGACAGAACGGATCGAGCAGTACTTC. It is translated as CASSYSTERIEQYF.

The gene calls are TRBV5-4 and TRBJ1-4, with TRBD1 matching 10 bases. CDR3 length: 14 amino acids. CDR1 is SGHNT and CDR2 is YYREEE in the germline V gene (reference sequence). After removal of 4 bases from V and 7 bases from J, the junction contained 4 bases not matched to a gene. The CDR3 nucleotides are TGTGCCAGCAGCCGAGACAGGGGGCCTGAAAAACTGTTTTTT. Translation: CASSRDRGPEKLFF.

The rearrangement joins TRBV7-8 to TRBJ2-7, with TRBD2 identical over 10 bases. Germline loops: CDR1 SGHVS, CDR2 FQNEAQ. The trim removed 5 bases at V and 5 bases at J, leaving 9 bases unmatched. The CDR3 length is 15 residues. CDR3 protein: CASSRRAGGSNEQYF. In nucleotides, the CDR3 is TGTGCCAGCAGCCGGCGAGCGGGGGGGTCCAACGAGCAGTACTTC.

V is TRBV6-5 and J is TRBJ2-2; D perhaps matches TRBD1 (6 bases). This CDR3 is built from 15 residues. V shed 10 bases and J shed 5 bases, with 20 bases lying between them. The germline gives CDR1 MNHEY, CDR2 SVGAGI. CDR3 residues: CATRTGGWKTGELFF. CDR3 coding DNA: TGTGCCACCAGAACTGGGGGCTGGAAGACCGGGGAGCTGTTTTTT.

The chain joins TRBV28 to TRBJ2-2, with no clear D. Trimming removed 6 bases at V and 5 bases at J, with 10 bases between. The CDR3 sequence is 13 residues long. Germline V gives CDR1 MDHEN, CDR2 SYDVKM. CDR3 region: CASSQLETGELFF. In nucleotides, the CDR3 is TGTGCCAGCAGCCAACTTGAAACCGGGGAGCTGTTTTTT. The entire variable domain, with the rest obtained from reference TRBV28 and TRBJ2-2, is as follows: DVKVTQSSRYLVKRTGEKVFLECVQDMDHENMFWYRQDPGLGLRLIYFSYDVKMKEKGDIPEGYSVSREKKERFSLILESASTNQTSMYLCASSQLETGELFFGEGSRLTVL.

This rearrangement joins TRBV29-1 to TRBJ1-2; 7 nucleotides align to TRBD1. Trimming took 6 bases from V and 3 from J; bases not matched to a gene: 7. Germline loops: CDR1 SQVTM, CDR2 ANQGSEA. This CDR3 has 13 amino acids. In nucleotides, the CDR3 is TGCAGCGTCCAAGGGGGCTCGGACTATGGCTACACCTTC. It is translated as CSVQGGSDYGYTF. Full variable domain (remainder filled in from reference TRBV29-1 and TRBJ1-2): SAVISQKPSRDICQRGTSLTIQCQVDSQVTMMFWYRQQPGQSLTLIATANQGSEATYESGFVIDKFPISRPNLTFSTLTVSNMSPEDSSIYLCSVQGGSDYGYTFGSGTRLTVV.

The chain joins TRBV9 to TRBJ1-2; no firm D call. Germline-derived CDR1 and CDR2 are SGDLS and YYNGEE. V shed 5 bases and J shed 3 bases, with 14 bases lying between them. The CDR3 totals 14 residues. DNA for the CDR3: TGTGCCAGCAGGAGAGGGATGGAGGACTATGGCTACACCTTC. It translates to CASRRGMEDYGYTF.

This clone appeared a single time. V usage is TRBV5-1 and J usage is TRBJ2-3, with TRBD2 matching over 10 bases. The CDR3 spans 17 residues. The V and J ends lost 1 base and 5 bases, in that order; junction bases with no gene match: 10. Germline V gives CDR1 SGHRS, CDR2 YFSETQ. CDR3 protein: CASSLTPSGGDGDTQYF. CDR3 DNA: TGCGCCAGCAGCTTGACCCCTAGCGGGGGTGACGGAGATACGCAGTATTTT.

About this clone itself: Other DNA sequences in the sample encode the same CDR3. V and J are TRBV2 and TRBJ1-2; 8 positions match TRBD1. Trimming at V came to 6 bases and at J to 4 bases, leaving 1 base not matched to a gene. Germline CDR1 is SNHLY and CDR2 is FYNNEI. This CDR3 is built from 12 residues. The CDR3 coding sequence is TGTGCCAGCAGCGGACAGGGCTATGGCTACACCTTC. This gives the protein CASSGQGYGYTF.

The V call is TRBV6-5, the J call TRBJ2-6, with a weak D call TRBD2 (6 bases). Germline CDR1 MNHEY, CDR2 SVGAGI. V was cut by 5 bases and J by 3 bases, with 8 bases left in between. This CDR3 has 14 residues. The CDR3 DNA is TGTGCCAGCAGTACTAGCAGTGGGGCCAACGTCCTGACTTTC. Its protein product is CASSTSSGANVLTF.

The chain links TRBV15 to TRBJ2-7; D is uncertain. The CDR3 runs to 11 residues. CDR1 is LNHNV, CDR2 YYDKDF, per germline (reference sequence). The germline V and J ends were trimmed by 3 bases and 4 bases, with 4 bases remaining between them. The CDR3 sequence is CATSSSYEQYF. In DNA, the CDR3 is TGTGCCACCAGCAGCTCTTACGAGCAGTACTTC. Looking up the rest from reference TRBV15 and TRBJ2-7 gives the full variable domain: DAMVIQNPRYQVTQFGKPVTLSCSQTLNHNVMYWYQQKSSQAPKLLFHYYDKDFNNEADTPDNFQSRRPNTSFCFLDIRSPGLGDTAMYLCATSSSYEQYFGPGTRLTVT.

This clone was recorded only once. The chain carries TRBV9 and TRBJ1-1; 7 positions agree with TRBD1. The trim removed 3 bases at V and 8 bases at J, leaving 7 bases unmatched. Germline V CDR1 and CDR2: SGDLS, YYNGEE. This CDR3 is built from 13 residues. CDR3 bases: TGTGCCAGCAGCGCGGGCCCGACAGGGGAAGCTTTCTTT. As protein: CASSAGPTGEAFF.

The chain combines TRBV28 with TRBJ2-1, with 7 nucleotides matching TRBD2. The V and J ends lost 7 bases and 2 bases, in that order; junction bases with no gene match: 2. The CDR3 covers 13 residues. Germline CDR1 is MDHEN and CDR2 is SYDVKM. DNA of the CDR3: TGTGCCAGCACCGGGACTACCTACAATGAGCAGTTCTTC. Translated: CASTGTTYNEQFF. Variable domain in full (rest from reference TRBV28 and TRBJ2-1): DVKVTQSSRYLVKRTGEKVFLECVQDMDHENMFWYRQDPGLGLRLIYFSYDVKMKEKGDIPEGYSVSREKKERFSLILESASTNQTSMYLCASTGTTYNEQFFGPGTRLTVL.

The genes are TRBV5-1 and TRBJ1-3; the match to TRBD1 covers 9 bases. This CDR3 is built from 15 residues. Germline V gene lookup returns CDR1 SGHRS and CDR2 YFSETQ. J gave up 3 bases and V 2 bases, and 3 bases lay outside the gene matches. CDR3 DNA: TGCGCCAGCAGCTTAACAGGGGGCAATGGAAACACCATATATTTT. Its translation: CASSLTGGNGNTIYF.

This CDR3 is CASSRGQNYGYTF. The CDR3 DNA sequence: TGTGCCAGCAGCCGGGGACAGAACTATGGCTACACCTTC. The chain recombines TRBV6-6 with TRBJ1-2; 7 bases fit TRBD1. J gave up 2 bases and V 6 bases, and 3 bases lay outside the gene matches. CDR3 length: 13 amino acids. The germline gives CDR1 MNHNY, CDR2 SVGAGI (reference sequence).

This clone was detected only a few times. This chain links TRBV5-4 with TRBJ2-5; 8 bases line up with TRBD1. Unmatched junction bases numbered 9, after V lost 5 bases and J lost 3 bases. The CDR3 runs to 15 residues. Germline V CDR1 and CDR2: SGHNT, YYREEE (reference sequence). This CDR3 reads CASRLMAGGEETQYF. The CDR3 DNA sequence: TGTGCCAGCAGGCTTATGGCAGGGGGCGAAGAGACCCAGTACTTC.

This chain uses TRBV4-2 with TRBJ1-2; TRBD1 agrees at 8 bases. The CDR3 length is 14 residues. V dropped 2 bases and J dropped 7; count of bases not matched to a gene: 6. Per the germline V gene, CDR1 is LGHNA and CDR2 is YNFKEQ. The DNA of the CDR3 is TGTGCCAGCAGCCAACAGGGGGCGCGAGGTGGCTACACCTTC. This encodes CASSQQGARGGYTF.

This sequence joins TRBV27 and TRBJ2-5; 8 bases agree with TRBD1. With 5 bases clipped from V and 7 bases from J, the junction kept 6 bases outside the gene matches. Germline V gene lookup returns CDR1 MNHEY and CDR2 SMNVEV (reference sequence). The CDR3 runs to 13 residues. CDR3 in amino acids: CASSLTGEVTQYF. The CDR3 DNA sequence: TGTGCCAGCAGTCTGACAGGGGAGGTGACCCAGTACTTC.

The CDR3 reads CASSPPGAGGPDTQYF. CDR3 nucleotides: TGTGCCAGCAGCCCCCCTGGGGCGGGGGGTCCCGATACGCAGTATTTT. The rearrangement links TRBV7-3 to TRBJ2-3; 8 bases agree with TRBD2. The CDR3 extends over 16 amino acids. Germline CDR1 reads SGHTA; CDR2 reads FQGTGA. The V segment lost 5 bases and the J segment 6 bases; nucleotides outside the gene matches: 13.

The chain couples TRBV6-5 to TRBJ1-1; no clear D gene. Germline assignment: CDR1 MNHEY and CDR2 SVGAGI. V lost 6 bases and J 1 base, leaving 9 bases between the germline ends. This CDR3 region has 13 residues. CDR3 loop: CASRIRKNTEAFF. The CDR3 nucleotides read TGTGCCAGCAGGATCAGAAAGAACACTGAAGCTTTCTTT.

The chain couples TRBV19 to TRBJ1-4; 8 nucleotides match TRBD1. After removal of 5 bases from V and 7 bases from J, the junction contained 15 bases not matched to a gene. In germline, CDR1 is LNHDA, CDR2 SQIVND (reference sequence). This CDR3 has 17 amino acids. The CDR3, as DNA: TGTGCCAGTAGTGACCGGGACAGGTCTTCTCTAGGTGAAAAACTGTTTTTT. Its protein is CASSDRDRSSLGEKLFF. Combining the CDR3 with reference TRBV19 and TRBJ1-4 gives the whole variable domain DGGITQSPKYLFRKEGQNVTLSCEQNLNHDAMYWYRQDPGQGLRLIYYSQIVNDFQKGDIAEGYSVSREKKESFPLTVTSAQKNPTAFYLCASSDRDRSSLGEKLFFGSGTQLSVL.

The J gene is TRBJ1-4, the V gene TRBV7-9; 7 bases fit TRBD1. Germline CDR1 is SEHNR and CDR2 is FQNEAQ (reference sequence). The CDR3 spans 14 residues. V shed 3 bases and J 8 bases; nucleotides not matched to a gene: 6. In DNA, the CDR3 is TGTGCCAGCAGCTTGACAGGGAGCGGCGAAAAACTGTTTTTT. This gives the protein CASSLTGSGEKLFF.

The V call is TRBV5-1, the J call TRBJ1-4; 7 bases map to TRBD1. Losses at the gene ends were 4 bases for V and 6 bases for J; bases not matched to a gene: 6. The germline CDR1 and CDR2 sequences are SGHRS and YFSETQ. The CDR3 sequence is 14 residues long. This CDR3 reads CASSPGQRDEKLFF. In nucleotides, the CDR3 is TGCGCCAGCAGCCCGGGACAGCGAGATGAAAAACTGTTTTTT.

This chain joins TRBV5-1 and TRBJ2-5; 8 bases match TRBD1. The germline gives CDR1 SGHRS, CDR2 YFSETQ. This CDR3 is built from 15 residues. J lost 4 bases, V lost 1 base, and 6 bases had no gene match. CDR3 nucleotide sequence: TGCGCCAGCAGCTTGCTAGGACAGGGAGCAGAGACCCAGTACTTC. This codes for CASSLLGQGAETQYF.

V is TRBV6-6 and J is TRBJ1-1; a possible D gene is TRBD1 (5 bases). This CDR3 contains 15 residues. V lost 6 bases and J lost 7, with 21 bases in between. Per germline, CDR1 MNHNY and CDR2 SVGAGI (reference sequence). CDR3 loop: CASSTTGDGTVEAFF. The CDR3 DNA is TGTGCCAGCAGCACTACAGGAGATGGGACTGTTGAAGCTTTCTTT.

The rearrangement joins TRBV29-1 to TRBJ2-7, with 9 bases lining up with TRBD2. This CDR3 is 13 amino acids long. V lost 7 bases and J lost 6; bases outside the gene matches: 10. CDR1 and CDR2 (germline): SQVTM, ANQGSEA. The chain's CDR3 is CSGSAGGDSEQYF. Here the CDR3 DNA reads TGCAGCGGGTCCGCGGGGGGGGATAGCGAGCAGTACTTC.